The entry below gives a single T cell receptor beta chain sequence along with its context. The V gene's germline CDR1 is SGHDN and CDR2 FVKESK. The CDR3 has 14 residues. Between the trimmed V and J ends, which lost 3 bases and 6 bases, there was a span of 14 bases. Method: immunoSEQ multiplex PCR; TCRdb's copy keeps in-frame clones and lacks some. The profile shows roughly 90,000 clones, approximately 90% of them singletons. This record belongs to a study of T cell changes during pregnancy in multiple sclerosis. This TCR was recovered from a female donor with multiple sclerosis, enrolled in a pregnancy study. The chain recombines TRBV14 with TRBJ1-2, with a tentative D call TRBD1 (6 bases). The input for sequencing was peripheral blood, taken before pregnancy. For the CDR3, the DNA is TGTGCCAGCAGCCAGGGCACAGGGAGTAATGGCTACACCTTC. Protein sequence: CASSQGTGSNGYTF.